This TCR beta chain was identified during a study of T cell repertoires in cytomegalovirus infection. Across the study: Indicated by public TCR beta signatures were CMV infection and matching HLA type.

In regard to this clonotype: The antigen is undetermined.

This CDR3 spans 15 amino acids. Looked up from germline, CDR1 is LGHDT and CDR2 is YNNKEL (reference sequence). Trimming removed 4 bases from V and 0 bases from J; junction bases left unmatched: 3. MiXCR, run by TCRdb on the reads, gives a single entry per CDR3 protein. The data show 150,000 to 200,000 distinct CDR3 sequences, approximately 14% seen once. Study findings and constraints: Dominant in the ex vivo response were TCR beta clonotypes restricted by HLA-C and specific for CMV. Public TCR beta family frequency separated CMV-and-HLA carriers, including in an independent cohort.

The chain links TRBV3-1 to TRBJ2-7; TRBD2 aligns across 10 bases. The receptor comes from a human donor in good health (CMV status not recorded). Some clones in this sample may be carry-over from other donors' samples. The sample was PBMCs. The chain's CDR3 is CASSLSGGASYEQYF. CDR3 DNA: TGTGCCAGCAGCCTGAGCGGGGGGGCCTCCTACGAGCAGTACTTC.